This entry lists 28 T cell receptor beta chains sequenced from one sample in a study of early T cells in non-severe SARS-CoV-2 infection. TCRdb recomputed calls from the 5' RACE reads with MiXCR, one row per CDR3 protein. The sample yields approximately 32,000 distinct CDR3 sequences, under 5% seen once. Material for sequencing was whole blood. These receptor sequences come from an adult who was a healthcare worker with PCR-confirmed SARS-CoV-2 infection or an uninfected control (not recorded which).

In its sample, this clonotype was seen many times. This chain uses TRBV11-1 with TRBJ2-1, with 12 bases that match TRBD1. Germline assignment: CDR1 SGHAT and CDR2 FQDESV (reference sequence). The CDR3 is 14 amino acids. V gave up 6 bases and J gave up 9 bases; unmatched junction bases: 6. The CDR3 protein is CASSLGQGAFEQFF. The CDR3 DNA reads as TGTGCCAGCAGTCTGGGACAGGGGGCGTTTGAGCAGTTCTTC.

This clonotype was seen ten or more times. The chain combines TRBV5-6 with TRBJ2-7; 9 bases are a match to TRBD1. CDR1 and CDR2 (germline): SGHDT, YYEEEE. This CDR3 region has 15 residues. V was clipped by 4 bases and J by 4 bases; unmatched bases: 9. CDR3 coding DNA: TGTGCCAGCAGCCCTGGGACAGGGTCCTCGTACGAGCAGTACTTC. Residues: CASSPGTGSSYEQYF. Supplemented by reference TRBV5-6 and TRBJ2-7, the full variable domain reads DAGVTQSPTHLIKTRGQQVTLRCSPKSGHDTVSWYQQALGQGPQFIFQYYEEEERQRGNFPDRFSGHQFPNYSSELNVNALLLGDSALYLCASSPGTGSSYEQYFGPGTRLTVT.

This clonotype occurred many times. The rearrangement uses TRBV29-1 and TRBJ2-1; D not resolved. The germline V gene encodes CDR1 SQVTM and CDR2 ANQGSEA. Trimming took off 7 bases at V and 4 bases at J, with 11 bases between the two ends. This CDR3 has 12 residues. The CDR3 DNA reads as TGCAGCGGAAGGGTAGGTTACAATGAGCAGTTCTTC. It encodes CSGRVGYNEQFF.

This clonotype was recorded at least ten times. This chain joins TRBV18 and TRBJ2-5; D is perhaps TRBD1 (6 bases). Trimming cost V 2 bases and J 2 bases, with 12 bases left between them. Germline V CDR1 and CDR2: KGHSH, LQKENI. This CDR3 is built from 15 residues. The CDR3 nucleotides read TGTGCCAGCTCACCATGGGGACACGAACAAGAGACCCAGTACTTC. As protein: CASSPWGHEQETQYF.

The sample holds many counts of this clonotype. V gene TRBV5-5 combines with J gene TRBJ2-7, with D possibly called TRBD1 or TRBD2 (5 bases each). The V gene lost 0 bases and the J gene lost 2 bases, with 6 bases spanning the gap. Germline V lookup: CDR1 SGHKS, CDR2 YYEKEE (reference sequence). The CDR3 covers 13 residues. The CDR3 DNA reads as TGTGCCAGCAGCTTGGTGGGACCCTACGAGCAGTACTTC. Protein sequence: CASSLVGPYEQYF.

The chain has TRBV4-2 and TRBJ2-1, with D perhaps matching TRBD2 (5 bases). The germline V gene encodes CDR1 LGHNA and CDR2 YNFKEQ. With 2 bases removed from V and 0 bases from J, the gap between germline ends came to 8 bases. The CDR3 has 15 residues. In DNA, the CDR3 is TGTGCCAGCAGCCAAACAGCGGACTCCTACAATGAGCAGTTCTTC. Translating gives CASSQTADSYNEQFF.

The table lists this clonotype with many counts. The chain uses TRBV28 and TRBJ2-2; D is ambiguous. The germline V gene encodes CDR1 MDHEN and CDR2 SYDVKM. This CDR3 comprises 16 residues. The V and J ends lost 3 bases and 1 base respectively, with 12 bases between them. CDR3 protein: CASSLKTPGNTGELFF. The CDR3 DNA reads TGTGCCAGCAGTTTGAAGACACCCGGGAACACCGGGGAGCTGTTTTTT.

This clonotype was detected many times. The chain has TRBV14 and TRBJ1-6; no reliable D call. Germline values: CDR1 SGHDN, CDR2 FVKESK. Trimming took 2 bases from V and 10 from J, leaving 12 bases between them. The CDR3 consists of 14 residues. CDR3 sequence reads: CASSQNALGSPLHF. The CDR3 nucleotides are TGTGCCAGCAGCCAAAACGCCTTAGGATCACCCCTCCACTTT.

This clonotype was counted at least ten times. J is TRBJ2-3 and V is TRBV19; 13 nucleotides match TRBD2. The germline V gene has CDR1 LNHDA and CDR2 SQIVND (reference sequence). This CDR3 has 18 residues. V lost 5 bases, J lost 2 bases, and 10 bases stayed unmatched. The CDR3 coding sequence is TGTGCCAGTAGTCCAATACTAGCGGGAGGGCTACCCACAGATACGCAGTATTTT. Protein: CASSPILAGGLPTDTQYF.

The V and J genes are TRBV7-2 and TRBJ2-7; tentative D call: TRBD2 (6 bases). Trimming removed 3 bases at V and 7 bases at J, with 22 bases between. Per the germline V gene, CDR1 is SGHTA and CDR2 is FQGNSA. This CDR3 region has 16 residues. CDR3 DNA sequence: TGTGCCAGCAGCTTTCCGGCCTGGGGGGAGATTCGGGAGCAGTACTTC. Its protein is CASSFPAWGEIREQYF.

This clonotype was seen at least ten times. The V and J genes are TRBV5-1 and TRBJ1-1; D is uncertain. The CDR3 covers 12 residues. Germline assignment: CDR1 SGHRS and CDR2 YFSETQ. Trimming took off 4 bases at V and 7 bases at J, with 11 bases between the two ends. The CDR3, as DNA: TGCGCCAGCAGCCCTACGGGCGTTGAAGCTTTCTTT. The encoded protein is CASSPTGVEAFF. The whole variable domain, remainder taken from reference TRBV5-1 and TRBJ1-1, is KAGVTQTPRYLIKTRGQQVTLSCSPISGHRSVSWYQQTPGQGLQFLFEYFSETQRNKGNFPGRFSGRQFSNSRSEMNVSTLELGDSALYLCASSPTGVEAFFGQGTRLTVV.

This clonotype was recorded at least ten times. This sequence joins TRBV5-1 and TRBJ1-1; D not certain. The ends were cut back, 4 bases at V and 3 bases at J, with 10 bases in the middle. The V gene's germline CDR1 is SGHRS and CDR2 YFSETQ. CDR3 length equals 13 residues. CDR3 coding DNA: TGCGCCAGCAGCGAGCAGCAATACACTGAAGCTTTCTTT. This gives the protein CASSEQQYTEAFF.

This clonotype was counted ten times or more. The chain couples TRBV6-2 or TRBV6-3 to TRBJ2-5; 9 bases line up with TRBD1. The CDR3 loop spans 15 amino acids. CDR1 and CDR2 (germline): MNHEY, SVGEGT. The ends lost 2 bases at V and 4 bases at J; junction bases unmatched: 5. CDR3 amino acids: CASSYRGTGRETQYF. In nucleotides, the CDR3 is TGTGCCAGCAGTTACCGAGGGACAGGGAGAGAGACCCAGTACTTC.

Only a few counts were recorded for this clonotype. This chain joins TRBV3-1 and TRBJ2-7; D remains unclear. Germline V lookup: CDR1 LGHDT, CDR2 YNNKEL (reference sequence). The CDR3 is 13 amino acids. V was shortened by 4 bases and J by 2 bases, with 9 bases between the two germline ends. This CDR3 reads CASSPPGTYEQYF. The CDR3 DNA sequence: TGTGCCAGCAGCCCCCCCGGAACCTACGAGCAGTACTTC.

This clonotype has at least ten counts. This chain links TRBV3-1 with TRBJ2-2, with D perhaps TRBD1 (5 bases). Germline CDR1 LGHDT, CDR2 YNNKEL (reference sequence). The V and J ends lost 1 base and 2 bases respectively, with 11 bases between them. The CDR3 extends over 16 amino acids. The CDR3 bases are TGTGCCAGCAGCCAAGTACAACAGGACAACACCGGGGAGCTGTTTTTT. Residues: CASSQVQQDNTGELFF.

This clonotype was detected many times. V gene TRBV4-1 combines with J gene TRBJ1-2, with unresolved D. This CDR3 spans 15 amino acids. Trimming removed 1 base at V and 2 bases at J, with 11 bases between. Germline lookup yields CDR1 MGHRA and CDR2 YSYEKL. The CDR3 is CASSQGEGLNYGYTF. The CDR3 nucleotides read TGCGCCAGCAGCCAAGGGGAGGGTCTCAACTATGGCTACACCTTC.

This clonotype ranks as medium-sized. The CDR3 nucleotides are TGTGCCAGCAGTGAGGTAGCGGGAGTGTACAATGAGCAGTTCTTC. Translated: CASSEVAGVYNEQFF. The genes are TRBV2 and TRBJ2-1, with TRBD2 matching 9 bases. Germline V CDR1 and CDR2: SNHLY, FYNNEI. The ends lost 3 bases at V and 4 bases at J; junction bases unmatched: 4. CDR3 length: 15 residues.

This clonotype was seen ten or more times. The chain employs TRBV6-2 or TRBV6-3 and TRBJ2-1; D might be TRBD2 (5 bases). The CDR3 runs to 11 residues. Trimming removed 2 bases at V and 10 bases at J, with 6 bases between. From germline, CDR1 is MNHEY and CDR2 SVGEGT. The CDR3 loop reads CASSYGGEQFF. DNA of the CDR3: TGTGCCAGCAGTTACGGCGGGGAGCAGTTCTTC.

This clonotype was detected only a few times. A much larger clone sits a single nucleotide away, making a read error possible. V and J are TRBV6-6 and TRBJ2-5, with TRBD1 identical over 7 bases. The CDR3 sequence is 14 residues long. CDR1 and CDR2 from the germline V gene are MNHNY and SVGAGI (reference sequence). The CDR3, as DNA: TGTGCCTGCAGTTACTCGGACAGGCCAGAGACCCAGTACTTC. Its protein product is CACSYSDRPETQYF.

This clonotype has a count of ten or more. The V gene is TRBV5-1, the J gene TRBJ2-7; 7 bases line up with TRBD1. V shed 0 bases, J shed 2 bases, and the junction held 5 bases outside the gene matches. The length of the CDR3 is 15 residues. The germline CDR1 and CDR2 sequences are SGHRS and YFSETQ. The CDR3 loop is CASSLEGQGAYEQYF. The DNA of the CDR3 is TGCGCCAGCAGCTTGGAAGGTCAGGGGGCCTACGAGCAGTACTTC.

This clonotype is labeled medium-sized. The CDR3: CASSYGGARTGELFF. The DNA for the CDR3 is TGTGCCAGCAGCTACGGGGGGGCGCGCACCGGGGAGCTGTTTTTT. The V gene is TRBV3-1, the J gene TRBJ2-2; 8 bases align to TRBD2. From germline, CDR1 is LGHDT and CDR2 YNNKEL (reference sequence). The J segment lost 4 bases and the V segment lost 5 bases, leaving 6 bases of the junction unmatched. This CDR3 spans 15 amino acids.

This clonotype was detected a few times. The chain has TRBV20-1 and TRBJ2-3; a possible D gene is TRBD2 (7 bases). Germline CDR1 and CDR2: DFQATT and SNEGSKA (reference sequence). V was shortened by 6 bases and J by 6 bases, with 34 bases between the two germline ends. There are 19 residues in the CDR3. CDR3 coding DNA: TGCAGTGCCGTAGGGAGGGGGGACGAGCCATCACAACCTAGGGATACGCAGTATTTT. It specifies CSAVGRGDEPSQPRDTQYF.

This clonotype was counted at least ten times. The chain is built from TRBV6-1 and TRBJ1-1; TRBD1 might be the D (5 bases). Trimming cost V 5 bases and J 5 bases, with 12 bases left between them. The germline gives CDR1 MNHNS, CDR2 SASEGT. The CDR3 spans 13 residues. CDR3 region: CASSRLGPTEAFF. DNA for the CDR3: TGTGCCAGCAGTCGTTTGGGACCTACTGAAGCTTTCTTT.

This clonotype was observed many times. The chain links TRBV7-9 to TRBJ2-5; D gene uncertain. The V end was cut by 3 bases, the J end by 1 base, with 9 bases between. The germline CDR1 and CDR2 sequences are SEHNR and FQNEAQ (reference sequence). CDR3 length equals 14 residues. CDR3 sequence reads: CASSFLGGQETQYF. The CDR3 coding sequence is TGTGCCAGCAGCTTCCTTGGCGGCCAAGAGACCCAGTACTTC.

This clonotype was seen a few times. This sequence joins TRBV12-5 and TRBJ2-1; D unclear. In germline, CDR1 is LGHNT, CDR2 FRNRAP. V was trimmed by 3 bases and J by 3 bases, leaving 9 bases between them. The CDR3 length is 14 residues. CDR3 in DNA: TGTGCTAGTGGTTTTGGGCTAGACTACAATGAGCAGTTCTTC. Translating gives CASGFGLDYNEQFF. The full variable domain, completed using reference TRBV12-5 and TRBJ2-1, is DARVTQTPRHKVTEMGQEVTMRCQPILGHNTVFWYRQTMMQGLELLAYFRNRAPLDDSGMPKDRFSAEMPDATLATLKIQPSEPRDSAVYFCASGFGLDYNEQFFGPGTRLTVL.

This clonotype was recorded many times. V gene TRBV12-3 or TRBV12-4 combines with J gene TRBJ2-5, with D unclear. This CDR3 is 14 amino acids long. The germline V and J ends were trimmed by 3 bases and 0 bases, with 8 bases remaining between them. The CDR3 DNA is TGTGCCAGCAGTTTCTCCATCAACCAAGAGACCCAGTACTTC. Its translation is CASSFSINQETQYF.

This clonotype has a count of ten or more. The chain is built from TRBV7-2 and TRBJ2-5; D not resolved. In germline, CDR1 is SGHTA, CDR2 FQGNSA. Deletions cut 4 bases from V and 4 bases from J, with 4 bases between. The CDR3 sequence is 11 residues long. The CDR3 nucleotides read TGTGCCAGCAGCTCACTAGAGACCCAGTACTTC. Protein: CASSSLETQYF.

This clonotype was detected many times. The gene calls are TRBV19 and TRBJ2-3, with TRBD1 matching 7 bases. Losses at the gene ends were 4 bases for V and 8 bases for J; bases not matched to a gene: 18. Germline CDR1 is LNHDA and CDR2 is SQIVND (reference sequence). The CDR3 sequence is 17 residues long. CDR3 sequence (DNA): TGTGCCAGTAGTACCACGGGGAACAGGGGCGCTGGAGGTACGCAGTATTTT. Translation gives CASSTTGNRGAGGTQYF.